This is a list of T cell receptor beta chains from one sample in a study of response to subunit inactivated influenza vaccine. Each CDR3 protein gets one entry after TCRdb re-called the RT-PCR reads with MiXCR. The sample holds around 480,000 distinct CDR3 sequences, 11% seen once. Sequencing used PBMCs from blood, obtained roughly 46 days after vaccination. The origin of the receptors is a man aged 50 or older who received an inactivated influenza vaccine. CDR3s include the opening cysteine and the closing phenylalanine or tryptophan. D genes are given only for firm matches. Clone size appears in some rows only: once, few, many, or a class for an expanded clone.

13 | . | TRBJ2-1 | TRBV3-1 | many | CASGGAIYNEQFF | TGTGCCAGCGGCGGAGCGATCTACAATGAGCAGTTCTTC
15 | . | TRBJ2-2 | TRBV4-2 | . | CASSQAFSVPGELFF | TGTGCCAGCAGCCAAGCATTCAGCGTTCCCGGGGAGCTGTTTTTT
17 | . | TRBJ2-5 | TRBV21-1 | few | CASSKAQVAGVGETQYF | TGTGCCAGCAGCAAAGCGCAGGTAGCGGGGGTAGGAGAGACCCAGTACTTC
15 | . | TRBJ2-1 | TRBV15 | . | CATSRDRNGVGEQFF | TGTGCCACCAGCAGAGATCGGAACGGGGTAGGTGAGCAGTTCTTC
16 | TRBD1 | TRBJ2-2 | TRBV6-1 | few | CASRPGTGGNTGELFF | TGTGCCAGCAGACCAGGGACAGGGGGAAACACCGGGGAGCTGTTTTTT
14 | . | TRBJ2-1 | TRBV6-2/TRBV6-3 | . | CASSSGNWVNEQFF | TGTGCCAGCAGTTCCGGGAATTGGGTCAATGAGCAGTTCTTC
15 | . | TRBJ2-3 | TRBV4-3 | . | CASSQLIGDTDTQYF | TGCGCCAGCAGCCAACTGATTGGGGATACAGATACGCAGTATTTT
14 | . | TRBJ2-2 | TRBV10-3 | few | CAISVGLGTGELFF | TGTGCCATCAGTGTCGGTCTAGGAACCGGGGAGCTGTTTTTT
16 | TRBD1 | TRBJ2-2 | TRBV12-3/TRBV12-4 | many | CASRDAGGANTGELFF | TGTGCCAGCAGGGACGCAGGGGGCGCGAACACCGGGGAGCTGTTTTTT
14 | TRBD1 | TRBJ2-7 | TRBV18 | few | CASSPKGQVGEQYF | TGTGCCAGCTCACCTAAGGGACAGGTCGGCGAGCAGTACTTC
17 | . | TRBJ1-5 | TRBV28 | many | CASSTIHGPSSNQPQHF | TGTGCCAGCAGTACTATCCACGGACCAAGTAGCAATCAGCCCCAGCATTTT
14 | . | TRBJ2-1 | TRBV20-1 | few | CSARGWKSNEEQFF | TGCAGTGCTAGGGGGTGGAAGTCCAATGAAGAGCAGTTCTTC
15 | . | TRBJ2-1 | TRBV7-2 | many | CASSPGFGRAREQFF | TGTGCCAGCAGCCCCGGGTTTGGGCGGGCCCGTGAGCAGTTCTTC
17 | TRBD2 | TRBJ2-7 | TRBV4-3 | . | CASSQDRGGSGSYEQYF | TGCGCCAGCAGCCAAGATCGGGGCGGGAGTGGTTCCTACGAGCAGTACTTC
14 | TRBD1 | TRBJ2-7 | TRBV7-9 | . | CASRLTGNPYEQYF | TGTGCCAGCAGGCTGACAGGGAACCCCTACGAGCAGTACTTC
17 | . | TRBJ1-1 | TRBV5-6 | . | CASSLGIVVSRETEAFF | TGTGCCAGCAGCTTGGGAATAGTTGTGTCGCGGGAGACTGAAGCTTTCTTT
15 | TRBD2 | TRBJ2-5 | TRBV11-3 | few | CASSSERGVQETQYF | TGTGCCAGCAGCTCTGAGCGGGGGGTTCAAGAGACCCAGTACTTC
13 | TRBD1 | TRBJ2-3 | TRBV6-1 | . | CASIQTGTDTQYF | TGTGCCAGCATCCAGACAGGGACCGATACGCAGTATTTT
14 | . | TRBJ2-3 | TRBV5-1 | many | CASSPGTNSDTQYF | TGCGCCAGCAGTCCCGGGACGAACTCAGATACGCAGTATTTT